The clone carrying this TCR beta chain was counted a few times. This sample stems from a study of blood T cells in healthy people across ages. With a J-beta primer mix and a sample-barcoded 5' primer, a second PCR ran about 6 to 11 cycles. TCRdb fed the 5' RACE reads into MiXCR, producing one record per CDR3 protein. Among some 900,000 distinct CDR3 sequences listed, around 48% were seen once. This TCR came from a man aged 25-45 years in good health. The sequencing input was blood.

DNA of the CDR3: TGTGCCAGCAGTTTCAAGGGGGGCTTAAGCTACACCTTC. Translating it yields CASSFKGGLSYTF. The chain links TRBV12-3 or TRBV12-4 to TRBJ1-2, with D maybe TRBD1 (6 bases). Trimming removed 3 bases from V and 9 bases from J, with 14 bases in between. The CDR3 has 13 amino acids.